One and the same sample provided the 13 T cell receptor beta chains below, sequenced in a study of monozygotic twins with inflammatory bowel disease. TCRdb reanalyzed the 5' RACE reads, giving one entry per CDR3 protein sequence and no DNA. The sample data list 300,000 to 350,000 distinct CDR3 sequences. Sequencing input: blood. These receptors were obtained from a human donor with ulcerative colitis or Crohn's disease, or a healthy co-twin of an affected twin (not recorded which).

CDR3 in amino acids: CASSQGLATDTQYF. The rearrangement joins TRBV7-9 to TRBJ2-3; TCRdb's D gene call, TRBD1, goes unchecked for lack of DNA. The germline V gene encodes CDR1 SEHNR and CDR2 FQNEAQ (reference sequence). This CDR3 has 14 amino acids.

The chain's CDR3 is CARSVPFRDGGRWRNIQYF. The chain uses TRBV5-3 and TRBJ2-4; no DNA is available, so the TRBD1 call from TCRdb remains unchecked. TRBV5-3 is an ORF; its function is uncertain. There are 19 residues in the CDR3.

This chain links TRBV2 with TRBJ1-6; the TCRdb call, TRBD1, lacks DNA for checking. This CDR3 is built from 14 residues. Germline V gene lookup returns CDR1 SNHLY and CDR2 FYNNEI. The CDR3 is CASGVIEGGSPLHF.

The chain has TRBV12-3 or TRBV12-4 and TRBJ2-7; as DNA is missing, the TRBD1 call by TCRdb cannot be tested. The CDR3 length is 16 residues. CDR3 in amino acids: CASSLGGGLSSYEQYF.

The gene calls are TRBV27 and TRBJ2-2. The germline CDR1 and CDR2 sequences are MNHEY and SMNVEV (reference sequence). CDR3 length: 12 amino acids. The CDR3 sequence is CASSFGEGRLFF.

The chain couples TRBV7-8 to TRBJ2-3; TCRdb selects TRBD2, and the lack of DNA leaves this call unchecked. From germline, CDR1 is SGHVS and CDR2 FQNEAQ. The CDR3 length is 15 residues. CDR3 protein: CASSDSGRGTDTQYF.

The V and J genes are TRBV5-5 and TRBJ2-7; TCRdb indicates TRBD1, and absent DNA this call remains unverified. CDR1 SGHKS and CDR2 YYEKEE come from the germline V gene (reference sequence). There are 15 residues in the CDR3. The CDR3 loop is CASRSDRVGAGEQYF.

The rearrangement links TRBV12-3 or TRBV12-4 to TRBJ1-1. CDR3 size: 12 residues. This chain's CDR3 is CASSFMDTEAFF.

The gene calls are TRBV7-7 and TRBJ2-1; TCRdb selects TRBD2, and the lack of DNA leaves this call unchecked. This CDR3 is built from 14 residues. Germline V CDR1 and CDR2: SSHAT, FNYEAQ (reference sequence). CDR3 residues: CASSLQGGGDEQFF.

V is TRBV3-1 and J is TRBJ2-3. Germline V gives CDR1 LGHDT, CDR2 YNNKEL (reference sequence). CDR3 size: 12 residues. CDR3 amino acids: CASSFKRNTQYF.

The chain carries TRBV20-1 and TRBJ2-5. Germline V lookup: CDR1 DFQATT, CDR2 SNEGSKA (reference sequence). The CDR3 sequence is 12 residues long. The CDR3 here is CSARSGGETQYF.

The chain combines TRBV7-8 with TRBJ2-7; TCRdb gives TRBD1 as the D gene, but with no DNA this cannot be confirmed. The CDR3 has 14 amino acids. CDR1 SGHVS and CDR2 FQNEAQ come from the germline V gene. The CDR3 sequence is CASSLGHLVMEQYF.

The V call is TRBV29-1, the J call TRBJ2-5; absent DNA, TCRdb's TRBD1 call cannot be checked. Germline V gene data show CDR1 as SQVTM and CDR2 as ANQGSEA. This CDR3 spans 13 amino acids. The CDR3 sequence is CSVGTGPQETQYF. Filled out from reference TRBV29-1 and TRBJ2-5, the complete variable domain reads SAVISQKPSRDICQRGTSLTIQCQVDSQVTMMFWYRQQPGQSLTLIATANQGSEATYESGFVIDKFPISRPNLTFSTLTVSNMSPEDSSIYLCSVGTGPQETQYFGPGTRLLVL.